There are a few counts of the clone carrying this TCR beta chain. The antigen is not known. This sample is drawn from a study of response to subunit inactivated influenza vaccine. Whole-study findings and limits: After each seasonal influenza vaccination, few new T cells are recruited, the authors suggested.

Each CDR3 protein is one row after TCRdb ran MiXCR on the RT-PCR reads. The table shows 650,000 to 800,000 distinct CDR3 sequences, with 14% occurring only once. The TCR sequence derives from a man aged 50-59 years who received an inactivated influenza vaccine. This specimen was PBMCs from blood, taken approximately 15 days before vaccination.

CDR3 sequence reads: CASGKRTAGRYEQYF. CDR3 DNA: TGCGCCAGCGGGAAAAGGACAGCAGGACGCTACGAGCAGTACTTC. The chain uses TRBV5-1 and TRBJ2-7; tentative D call: TRBD1 (6 bases). Germline values: CDR1 SGHRS, CDR2 YFSETQ. The CDR3 sequence is 15 residues long. Trimming removed 7 bases from V and 3 bases from J, with 20 bases in between.